These 5 T cell receptor beta chains originate from one sample sequenced in a study of Tregs in tolerant kidney transplant recipients. Assay used: immunoSEQ multiplex PCR; TCRdb lists only in-frame clones, some missing. Seen here are 60,000 to 95,000 clones, roughly 98% observed once, and the top ten hold over 0.45%. The material was CD4+ T cells from blood, obtained before the transplant. The receptors shown here come from a human donor who received a combined kidney and bone marrow transplant.

The V gene is TRBV19, the J gene TRBJ2-7; D might be TRBD1 (5 bases). Germline V lookup: CDR1 LNHDA, CDR2 SQIVND (reference sequence). This CDR3 spans 14 amino acids. With 5 bases removed from V and 1 base from J, the gap between germline ends came to 12 bases. This chain's CDR3 is CASSQQGHSYEQYF. CDR3 nucleotide sequence: TGTGCCAGTAGTCAGCAGGGCCATTCCTACGAGCAGTACTTC. The complete variable domain, with remaining parts taken from reference TRBV19 and TRBJ2-7, reads DGGITQSPKYLFRKEGQNVTLSCEQNLNHDAMYWYRQDPGQGLRLIYYSQIVNDFQKGDIAEGYSVSREKKESFPLTVTSAQKNPTAFYLCASSQQGHSYEQYFGPGTRLTVT.

The rearrangement uses TRBV7-9 and TRBJ1-4; tentative D call: TRBD1 (5 bases). V was clipped by 5 bases and J by 8 bases, with 18 bases between them. Germline V gene data show CDR1 as SEHNR and CDR2 as FQNEAQ (reference sequence). This CDR3 region has 15 residues. The CDR3 DNA reads TGTGCCAGCAGCCAGGGTCCCCAGGGTTCGGAAAAACTGTTTTTT. Encoded protein: CASSQGPQGSEKLFF.

The genes are TRBV2 and TRBJ2-3; 9 positions agree with TRBD2. In germline, CDR1 is SNHLY, CDR2 FYNNEI. The CDR3 covers 15 residues. Losses at the gene ends were 7 bases for V and 1 base for J; bases not matched to a gene: 6. CDR3 loop: CASNAGGDGTDTQYF. CDR3 coding DNA: TGTGCCAGCAACGCGGGGGGGGATGGCACAGATACGCAGTATTTT.

The chain combines TRBV7-2 with TRBJ2-5; 12 positions agree with TRBD2. V trimming: 5 bases; J trimming: 7 bases; junction bases outside the gene matches: 14. Germline values: CDR1 SGHTA, CDR2 FQGNSA. This CDR3 is built from 17 residues. For the CDR3, the DNA is TGTGCCAGCAGCGTCCATAATCTAGCGGGGGGGCCGGGGACCCAGTACTTC. The encoded protein is CASSVHNLAGGPGTQYF.

The chain has TRBV7-6 and TRBJ1-5; D unclear. V was clipped by 1 base and J by 7 bases, with 8 bases between them. CDR3 length: 13 amino acids. Germline CDR1 and CDR2: SGHVS and FNYEAQ. This CDR3 reads CASSLGGRQPQHF. CDR3 DNA sequence: TGTGCCAGCAGCTTAGGAGGGAGGCAGCCCCAGCATTTT. Using reference TRBV7-6 and TRBJ1-5 for the parts outside the CDR3, the full variable domain is GAGVSQSPRYKVTKRGQDVALRCDPISGHVSLYWYRQALGQGPEFLTYFNYEAQQDKSGLPNDRFSAERPEGSISTLTIQRTEQRDSAMYRCASSLGGRQPQHFGDGTRLSIL.